The clone carrying this TCR beta chain was seen at least ten times. The antigen is not known. PBMCs were obtained from roughly 9.7 ml of fresh peripheral blood. As the template, RNA transcripts were used to amplify TCR beta CDR3 regions. The authors performed first-round RT-PCR with HTBI primers and then a second-round multiplex PCR. TCRdb recomputed calls from the multiplex PCR reads with MiXCR, one row per CDR3 protein. The sample includes a few hundred thousand distinct CDR3 sequences, 17% of them seen just once. The CDR3 is 16 amino acids. Germline CDR1 MDHEN, CDR2 SYDVKM. The V and J ends lost 5 bases and 6 bases, in that order; junction bases with no gene match: 13. This entry belongs to a study of Graves' ophthalmopathy and Graves' hyperthyroidism. Whole-study findings and limits: The study's model predicted ophthalmopathy progression at approximately 71% sensitivity and 72% to 85% specificity.

The chain uses TRBV28 and TRBJ1-5; 7 positions match TRBD1. The receptor was derived from an adult woman with stable Graves' hyperthyroidism. Material: peripheral blood. CDR3 protein: CASSPQDRVIGQPQHF. The CDR3 region has the DNA TGTGCCAGCAGTCCCCAAGACAGGGTAATAGGTCAGCCCCAGCATTTT.